This T cell receptor beta chain is from a study of CXCR3-negative and CXCR3-positive naive CD8 T cells. Study-wide results and limits: The naive subsets expressed comparable surface CD5, and the authors inferred TCR strength from TRB CDR3 properties.

The CDR3 loop spans 19 amino acids. Germline CDR1 is LGHNA and CDR2 is YSLEER. Note on this clonotype: Its antigen remains unidentified.

The method, 5' RACE with UMI labels, was used to prepare the TRB cDNA libraries. No DNA is given; TCRdb re-called the 5' RACE reads and lists each CDR3 protein once. The table lists approximately 88,000 distinct CDR3 sequences. V usage is TRBV4-3 and J usage is TRBJ2-1; TCRdb designates TRBD1, a call that cannot be tested without DNA. The clonotype comes from a human donor in good health. Some clones in this sample may be carry-over from other donors' samples. Source material: naive CXCR3- CD8+ T cells from blood. Subset reported: CD45RO-CCR7+CD27+CD95- naive CD8+ T cells lacking CXCR3 (TNR3-). The CDR3 spells CASSQTPGHRVGSYNEQFF.